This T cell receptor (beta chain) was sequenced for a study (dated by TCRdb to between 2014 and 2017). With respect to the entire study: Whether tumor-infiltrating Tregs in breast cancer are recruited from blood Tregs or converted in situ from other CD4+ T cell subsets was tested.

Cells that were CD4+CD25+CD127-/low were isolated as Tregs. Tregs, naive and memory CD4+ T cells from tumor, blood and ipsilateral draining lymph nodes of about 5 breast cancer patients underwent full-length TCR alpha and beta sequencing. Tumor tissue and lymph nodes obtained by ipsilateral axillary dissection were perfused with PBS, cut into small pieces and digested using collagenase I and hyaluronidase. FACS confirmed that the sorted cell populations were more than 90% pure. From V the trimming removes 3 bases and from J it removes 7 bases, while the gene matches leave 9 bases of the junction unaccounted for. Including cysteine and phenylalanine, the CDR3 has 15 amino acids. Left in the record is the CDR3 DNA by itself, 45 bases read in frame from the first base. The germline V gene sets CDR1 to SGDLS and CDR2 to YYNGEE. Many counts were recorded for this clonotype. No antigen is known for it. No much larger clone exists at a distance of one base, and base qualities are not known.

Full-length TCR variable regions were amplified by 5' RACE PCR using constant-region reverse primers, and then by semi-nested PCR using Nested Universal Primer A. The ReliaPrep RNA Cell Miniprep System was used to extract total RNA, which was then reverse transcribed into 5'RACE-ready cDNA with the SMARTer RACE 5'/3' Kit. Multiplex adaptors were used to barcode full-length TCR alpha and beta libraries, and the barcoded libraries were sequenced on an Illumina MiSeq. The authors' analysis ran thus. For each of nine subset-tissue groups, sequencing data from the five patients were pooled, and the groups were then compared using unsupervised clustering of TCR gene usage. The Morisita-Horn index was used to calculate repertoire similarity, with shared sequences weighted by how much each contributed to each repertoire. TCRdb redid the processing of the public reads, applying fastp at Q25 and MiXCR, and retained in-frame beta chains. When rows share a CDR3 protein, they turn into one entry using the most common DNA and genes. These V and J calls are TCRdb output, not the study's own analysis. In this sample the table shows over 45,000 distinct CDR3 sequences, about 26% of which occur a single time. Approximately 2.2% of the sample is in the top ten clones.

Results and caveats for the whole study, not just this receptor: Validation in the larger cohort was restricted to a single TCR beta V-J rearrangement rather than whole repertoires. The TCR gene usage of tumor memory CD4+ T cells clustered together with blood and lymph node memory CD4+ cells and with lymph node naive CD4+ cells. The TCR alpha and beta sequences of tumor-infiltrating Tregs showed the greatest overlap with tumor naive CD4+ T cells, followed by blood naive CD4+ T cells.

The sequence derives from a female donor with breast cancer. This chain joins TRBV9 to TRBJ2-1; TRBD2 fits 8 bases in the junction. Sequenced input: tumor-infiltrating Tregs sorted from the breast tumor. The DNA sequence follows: TGTGCCAGCAGCGCCTCCGGGACTAGTGTGAATGAGCAGTTCTTC. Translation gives CASSASGTSVNEQFF.